The source of this TCR beta chain is a study of regulatory T cells in long-lasting Graves disease. Arm-PCR with iRepertoire HTBI primers amplified the CDR3 regions for these TCR beta libraries. TCRdb reprocessed the multiplex PCR reads via MiXCR and lists one record per CDR3 protein. This table holds a few hundred thousand distinct CDR3 sequences, roughly 25% found once. V was pared by 5 bases and J by 11 bases, with 23 bases between. The germline gives CDR1 KGHDR, CDR2 SFDVKD. The CDR3 consists of 15 residues. Study-wide points: With a small sample size, accuracy may have been reduced.

Comments on this clonotype: Its specificity is unknown.

Time point of the sample: persistent/refractory GD, antithyroid drugs over 5 years with positive TRAb. The TCR library used RNA extracted from PBMCs. The V gene is TRBV24-1, the J gene TRBJ2-5, with a possible D match to TRBD1 (6 bases). The TCR sequence derives from a woman between 40 and 50 years old with Graves disease. Sequencing used peripheral blood mononuclear cells (PBMCs), obtained when the disease was refractory, from a patient treated with antithyroid drugs. The DNA of the CDR3 is TGTGCCACCAGTGGCCAGGGGAGTTCGTGGGATGAGCAGTACTTC. Its translation is CATSGQGSSWDEQYF.